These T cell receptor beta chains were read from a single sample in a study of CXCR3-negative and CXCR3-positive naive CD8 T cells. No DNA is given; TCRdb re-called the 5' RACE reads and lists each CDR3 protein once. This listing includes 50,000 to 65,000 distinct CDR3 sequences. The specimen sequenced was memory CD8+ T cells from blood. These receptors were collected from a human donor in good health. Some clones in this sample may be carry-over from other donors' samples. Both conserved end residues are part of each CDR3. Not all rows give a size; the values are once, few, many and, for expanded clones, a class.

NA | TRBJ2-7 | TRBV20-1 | CSANYFVGEEWNEQYF
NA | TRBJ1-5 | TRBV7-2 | CASSPTEGQPQHF
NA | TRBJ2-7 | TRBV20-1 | CSARDIQPIYEQYF
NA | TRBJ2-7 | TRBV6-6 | CASSYSLETGIDEQYF
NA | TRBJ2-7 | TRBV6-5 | CASSPSGGRATAYEQYF
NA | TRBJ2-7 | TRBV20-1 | CSANPAGGTSGPYEQYF
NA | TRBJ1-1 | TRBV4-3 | CASSQGGTDTEAFF
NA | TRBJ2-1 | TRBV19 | CASSLRTYNEQFF
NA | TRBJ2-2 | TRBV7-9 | CASSAVWTNTGELFF
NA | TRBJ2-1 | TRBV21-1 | CASSFLPFTSGAYNEQFF
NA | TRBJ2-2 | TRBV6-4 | CATFRYTGELFF
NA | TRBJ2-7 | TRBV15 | CATSRDLGGSDEQYF
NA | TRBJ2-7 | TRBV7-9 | CASSLAGQGFEQYF
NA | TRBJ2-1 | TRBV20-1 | CSAPKYNEQFF
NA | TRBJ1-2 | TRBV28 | CASSPGTPRNYGYTF
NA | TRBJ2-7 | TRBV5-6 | CASSLDISEQYF
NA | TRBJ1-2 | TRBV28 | CASSRQGYGYTF
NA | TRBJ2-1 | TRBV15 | CATDSGIYYNEQFF
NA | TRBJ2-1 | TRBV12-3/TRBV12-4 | CASSSGSYNEQFF
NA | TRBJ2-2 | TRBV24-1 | CATSSGEHTGELFF
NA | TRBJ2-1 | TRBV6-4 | CASSRLAGGHDEQFF
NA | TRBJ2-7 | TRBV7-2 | CASLAGGPRYEQYF
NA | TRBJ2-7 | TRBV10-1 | CASSEDTYEQYF
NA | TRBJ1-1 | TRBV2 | CASSGPGRANTEAFF
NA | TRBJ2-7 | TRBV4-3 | CASSPQGQGTPLEQYF
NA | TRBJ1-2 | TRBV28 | CASTDRGPHGYTF
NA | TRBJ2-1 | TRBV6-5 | CASSPWDGDLNEQFF
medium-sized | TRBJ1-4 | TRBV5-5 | CASSLAGAANEKLFF
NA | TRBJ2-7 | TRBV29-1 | CSVEGGGAPVEQYF
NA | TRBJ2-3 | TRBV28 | CASIIKRTGTDTQYF
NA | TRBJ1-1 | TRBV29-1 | CSVETLNTEAFF
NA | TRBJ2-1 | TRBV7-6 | CASSSPLTSGGLLPYNEQLF
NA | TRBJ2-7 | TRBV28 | CASSQGTGFIYEQYF
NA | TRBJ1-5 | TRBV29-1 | CSVEGGKGLPQHF
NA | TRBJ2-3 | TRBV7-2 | CASSPGVAGLDTQYF